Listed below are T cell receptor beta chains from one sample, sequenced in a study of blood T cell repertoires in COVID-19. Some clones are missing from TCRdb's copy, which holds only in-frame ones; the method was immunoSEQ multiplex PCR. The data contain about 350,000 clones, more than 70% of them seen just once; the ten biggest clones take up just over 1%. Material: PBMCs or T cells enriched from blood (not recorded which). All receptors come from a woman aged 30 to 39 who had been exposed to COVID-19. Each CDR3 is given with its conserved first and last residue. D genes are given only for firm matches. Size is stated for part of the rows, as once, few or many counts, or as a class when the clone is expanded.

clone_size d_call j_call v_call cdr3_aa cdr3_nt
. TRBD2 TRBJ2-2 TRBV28 CASSFPGLASGELFF TGTGCCAGCAGTTTCCCTGGACTAGCTTCCGGGGAGCTGTTTTTT
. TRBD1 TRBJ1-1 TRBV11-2 CASSPRPAGGSNTEAFF TGTGCCAGCAGCCCACGACCAGCAGGGGGGTCCAACACTGAAGCTTTCTTT
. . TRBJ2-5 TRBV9 CASSHREQETQYF TGTGCCAGCAGCCACAGGGAACAAGAGACCCAGTACTTC
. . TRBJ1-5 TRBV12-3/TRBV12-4 CASGGMDQPQHF TGTGCCTCGGGGGGCATGGATCAGCCCCAGCATTTT
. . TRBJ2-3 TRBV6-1 CASSEVGNQGDTQYF TGTGCCAGCAGTGAGGTGGGGAATCAGGGGGATACGCAGTATTTT
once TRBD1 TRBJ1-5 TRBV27 CASSIRGPRNQPQHF TGTGCCAGCAGTATCAGGGGGCCTCGCAATCAGCCCCAGCATTTT
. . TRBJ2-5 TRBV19 CASRSRDFQETQYF TGTGCCAGTAGAAGCCGGGACTTCCAAGAGACCCAGTACTTC
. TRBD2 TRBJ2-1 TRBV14 CASSQSLAGGGGEQFF TGTGCCAGCAGCCAATCCCTAGCGGGAGGCGGAGGTGAGCAGTTCTTC
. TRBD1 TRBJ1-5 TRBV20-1 CSASRDRGPLVPQHF TGCAGTGCTAGTAGGGACAGGGGGCCTCTCGTACCCCAGCATTTT
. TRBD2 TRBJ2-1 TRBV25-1 CASSERLPREGAYNEQFF TGTGCCAGCAGTGAAAGACTCCCGCGGGAGGGCGCTTACAATGAGCAGTTCTTC
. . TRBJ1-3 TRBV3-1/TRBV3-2 CASSPLSGPGNTIYF TGTGCCAGCAGCCCTCTCAGCGGACCTGGAAACACCATATATTTT
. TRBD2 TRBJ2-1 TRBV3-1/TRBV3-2 CASSQDRTSGRASEQFF TGTGCCAGCAGCCAAGATCGGACTAGCGGGAGGGCTAGTGAGCAGTTCTTC
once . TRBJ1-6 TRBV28 CASSSEGRGSLHF TGTGCCAGCAGTTCTGAGGGAAGGGGGAGTCTCCACTTT
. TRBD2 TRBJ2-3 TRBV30 CARTASGGGDTQYF TGTGCCCGAACCGCTAGCGGGGGTGGAGATACGCAGTATTTT
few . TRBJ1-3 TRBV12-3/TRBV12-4 CASSWSGNTIYF TGTGCCAGCAGCTGGAGTGGAAACACCATATATTTT
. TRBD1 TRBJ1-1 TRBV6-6 CASRQQGENHIEAFF TGTGCCAGCAGACAACAGGGGGAGAACCACATCGAAGCTTTCTTT
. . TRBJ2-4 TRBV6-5 CASSYSPHRKNIQYF TGTGCCAGCAGTTACTCCCCCCATCGGAAAAACATTCAGTACTTC
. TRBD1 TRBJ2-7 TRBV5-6 CASSSGQGYEQYF TGTGCCAGCAGCTCGGGACAGGGCTACGAGCAGTACTTC
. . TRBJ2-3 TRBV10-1 CASAAQTTDTQYF TGCGCCAGTGCGGCCCAGACCACAGATACGCAGTATTTT
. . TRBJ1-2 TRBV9 CASSVDQVNYGYTF TGTGCCAGCAGCGTAGACCAGGTTAACTATGGCTACACCTTC
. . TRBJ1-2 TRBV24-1 CATSDLYGYTF TGTGCCACCAGTGATCTTTATGGCTACACCTTC
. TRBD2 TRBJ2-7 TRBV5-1 CASSGGLAGDHEQYF TGCGCCAGCAGCGGGGGACTAGCGGGAGACCACGAGCAGTACTTC
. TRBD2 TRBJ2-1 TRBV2 CASSEVAGGENEQFF TGTGCCAGCAGTGAAGTAGCGGGAGGTGAGAATGAGCAGTTCTTC
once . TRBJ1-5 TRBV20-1 CSASVVARGLGQPQHF TGCAGTGCTAGTGTAGTCGCCAGGGGTTTAGGACAGCCCCAGCATTTT
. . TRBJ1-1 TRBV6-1 CASSEGAYGSNTEAFF TGTGCCAGCAGTGAAGGGGCGTATGGATCGAACACTGAAGCTTTCTTT
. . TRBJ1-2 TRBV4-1 CASSQSDSLFYGYTF TGCGCCAGCAGCCAAAGTGACAGCCTCTTCTATGGCTACACCTTC
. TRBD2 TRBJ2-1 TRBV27 CASRTSGRSHEQFF TGTGCCAGCAGAACTAGCGGGAGGTCCCATGAGCAGTTCTTC
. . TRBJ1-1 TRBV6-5 CASSSSAPVETEAFF TGTGCCAGCAGTTCCTCCGCCCCGGTGGAGACTGAAGCTTTCTTT
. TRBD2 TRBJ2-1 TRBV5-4 CASSAPGLKNNEQFF TGTGCCAGCAGCGCACCGGGACTAAAAAACAATGAGCAGTTCTTC
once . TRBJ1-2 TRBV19 CASSPQTGNYGYTF TGTGCCAGTAGTCCCCAGACAGGAAACTATGGCTACACCTTC
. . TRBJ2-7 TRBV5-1 CASSLAVEQADEQYF TGCGCCAGCAGCTTGGCCGTCGAGCAAGCGGACGAGCAGTACTTC
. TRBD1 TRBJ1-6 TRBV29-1 CSAGQGTDSPLHF TGCAGCGCCGGACAGGGGACGGATTCACCCCTCCACTTT
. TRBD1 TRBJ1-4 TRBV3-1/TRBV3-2 CASSPRQGTEKLFF TGTGCCAGCAGCCCTCGACAGGGTACCGAAAAACTGTTTTTT
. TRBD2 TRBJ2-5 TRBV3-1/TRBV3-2 CASSRGLAGGTQYF TGTGCCAGCAGCCGAGGACTAGCGGGAGGGACCCAGTACTTC
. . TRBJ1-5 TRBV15 CATSRERRDIALPQHF TGTGCCACCAGCAGAGAGCGCAGGGATATAGCTCTGCCCCAGCATTTT
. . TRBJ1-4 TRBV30 CAWSVQGANEKLFF TGTGCCTGGAGTGTACAGGGCGCTAATGAAAAACTGTTTTTT
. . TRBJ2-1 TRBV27 CASSALAGLGRGEQFF TGTGCCAGCAGTGCCCTTGCAGGGTTAGGAAGGGGTGAGCAGTTCTTC
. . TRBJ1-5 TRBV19 CASSIDLGLGGNQPQHF TGTGCCAGTAGTATAGATTTGGGACTTGGGGGCAATCAGCCCCAGCATTTT
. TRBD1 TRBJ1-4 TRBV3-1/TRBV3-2 CASSPTGVSDEKLFF TGTGCCAGCAGCCCAACAGGGGTCTCGGATGAAAAACTGTTTTTT
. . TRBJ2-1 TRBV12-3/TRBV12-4 CASSSSTSHEQFF TGTGCCAGCAGTTCCTCGACTAGTCATGAGCAGTTCTTC
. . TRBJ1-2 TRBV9 CASSPGGGYGYTF TGTGCCAGCAGCCCCGGCGGGGGGTATGGCTACACCTTC